This TCR beta chain was captured in a study of cytomegalovirus exposure and HLA in healthy donors. Points from the study as a whole: According to a later analysis, donors in an Asian-associated ancestry cluster reportedly had fewer N-insertions than the roughly 720-donor mean. Most observed TCR sequences were rare, whereas some public TCRs were detected in many donors. The authors listed 150 to 200 TCR beta chains as cytomegalovirus-associated.

About this clone: Its target is unknown.

CDR3 size: 12 residues. V gave up 5 bases and J gave up 5 bases, with 9 bases separating them. Germline V gene lookup returns CDR1 SNHLY and CDR2 FYNNEI. The PCR had 60 Vbeta and 13 Jbeta primers. Sequencing was performed with immunoSEQ multiplex PCR; in TCRdb, only in-frame clones are kept and a portion is missing. Found here are fewer than 200,000 clones, 75% to 85% of them singletons; the top ten hold roughly 0.65%. The receptor's source is a boy between 10 and 17 years old in good health and CMV-seronegative. Source material: PBMCs. The chain carries TRBV2 and TRBJ2-5, with D unresolved. The CDR3 nucleotides read TGTGCCAGCAGTAGCACCGTGGAGACCCAGTACTTC. The encoded protein is CASSSTVETQYF.